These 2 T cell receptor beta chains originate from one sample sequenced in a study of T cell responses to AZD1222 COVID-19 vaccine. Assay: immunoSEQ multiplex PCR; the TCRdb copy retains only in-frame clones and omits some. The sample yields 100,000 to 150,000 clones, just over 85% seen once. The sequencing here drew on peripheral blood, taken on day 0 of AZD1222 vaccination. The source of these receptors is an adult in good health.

The CDR3, as DNA: TGTGCCAGCAGCGCTCCGGGTTTGAGGGAGCAGTACTTC. Amino acid sequence: CASSAPGLREQYF. The chain uses TRBV3-1 (or the pseudogene TRBV3-2) and TRBJ2-7; D is ambiguous. V dropped 5 bases and J dropped 7 bases, with 15 bases sitting between them. The germline V gene has CDR1 LGHDT and CDR2 YNNKEL (reference sequence). The CDR3 is made up of 13 amino acids.

CDR3 in amino acids: CSADERELFF. CDR3 bases: TGCAGCGCAGACGAGAGAGAACTGTTTTTT. This chain uses TRBV29-1 with TRBJ1-4; no reliable D call. CDR1 SQVTM and CDR2 ANQGSEA come from the germline V gene. V shed 7 bases and J shed 12 bases, with 12 bases lying between them. The CDR3 extends over 10 amino acids.